Below, 27 T cell receptor beta chains from the same sample are listed, as sequenced in a study of T cell clonotyping in hematopoietic cell transplantation. Produced via immunoSEQ multiplex PCR; TCRdb's table is partial and in-frame only. The sample holds under 7,000 clones, 90% seen once. The sequenced sample was peripheral blood mononuclear cells, obtained 100 days after allogeneic stem cell transplant. These receptor sequences come from a female patient aged 50-59 years who had an allogeneic stem cell transplant from an unrelated donor, so T cells may come from the graft donor. Some clones in this sample may be carry-over from other donors' samples.

This rearrangement joins TRBV19 to TRBJ1-2, with 8 bases matching TRBD1. Germline CDR1 is LNHDA and CDR2 is SQIVND (reference sequence). The CDR3 has 19 amino acids. The junction had 23 bases not matched to a gene; V was cut back by 4 bases and J by 7 bases. CDR3: CASSTGFKRSTGTGRGYTF. CDR3 bases: TGTGCCAGTAGTACCGGTTTTAAAAGGTCGACAGGGACAGGACGTGGCTACACCTTC.

The gene calls are TRBV30 and TRBJ1-3; D is possibly TRBD1 (5 bases). This CDR3 is built from 13 residues. The germline CDR1 and CDR2 sequences are GTSNPN and SVGIG (reference sequence). V gave up 2 bases and J gave up 7 bases, with 12 bases separating them. In DNA, the CDR3 is TGTGCCTGGAGTTGGCTAAGGGACAACACCATATATTTT. Protein sequence: CAWSWLRDNTIYF.

The chain's CDR3 is CASSMGRDTGELFF. As DNA, the CDR3 is TGTGCCAGTAGTATGGGACGGGACACCGGGGAGCTGTTTTTT. This sequence joins TRBV19 and TRBJ2-2, with D perhaps assigned TRBD1 or TRBD2 (5 bases each). Germline loops: CDR1 LNHDA, CDR2 SQIVND (reference sequence). V lost 3 bases, J lost 3 bases, and 8 bases lay in between. The CDR3 is made up of 14 amino acids.

V is TRBV11-3 and J is TRBJ2-3, with no clear D. Trimming shortened V by 1 base and J by 6 bases, and 8 bases separated the two germline ends. Germline CDR1 is SGHNT and CDR2 is YENEEA. The CDR3 is made up of 13 amino acids. The CDR3 region has the DNA TGTGCCAGCAGCTTAGGTCTTTCGGATACGCAGTATTTT. Its translation: CASSLGLSDTQYF.

The chain joins TRBV10-3 to TRBJ1-1, with 10 bases fitting TRBD1. Germline loops: CDR1 ENHRY, CDR2 SYGVKD. CDR3 length: 13 residues. Trimming removed 8 bases from V and 3 bases from J; junction bases left unmatched: 3. The CDR3 DNA sequence: TGTGCCATCCAGGGGACAGGGGACACTGAAGCTTTCTTT. Translating gives CAIQGTGDTEAFF.

This chain joins TRBV2 and TRBJ1-5, with 8 nucleotides matching TRBD1. Trimming took 8 bases from V and 6 from J; bases not matched to a gene: 6. The germline V gene encodes CDR1 SNHLY and CDR2 FYNNEI. CDR3 length: 13 amino acids. This CDR3 reads CASGDRKGQPQHF. The CDR3 DNA is TGTGCCAGCGGGGACAGGAAGGGTCAGCCCCAGCATTTT. Variable domain in full (rest from reference TRBV2 and TRBJ1-5): EPEVTQTPSHQVTQMGQEVILRCVPISNHLYFYWYRQILGQKVEFLVSFYNNEISEKSEIFDDQFSVERPDGSNFTLKIRSTKLEDSAMYFCASGDRKGQPQHFGDGTRLSIL.

V gene TRBV2 combines with J gene TRBJ2-7; the D is unclear. CDR3 size: 11 residues. Germline V gives CDR1 SNHLY, CDR2 FYNNEI. V dropped 3 bases and J dropped 4 bases, with 4 bases sitting between them. CDR3: CASSDRYEQYF. CDR3 DNA: TGTGCCAGCAGTGACCGGTACGAGCAGTACTTC.

The chain uses TRBV6-5 and TRBJ2-7; D assignment may be TRBD1 or TRBD2 (5 bases each). Trimming pared 7 bases from V and 1 base from J, leaving 11 bases between. CDR1 is MNHEY and CDR2 is SVGAGI in the germline V gene. The CDR3 totals 13 residues. In DNA form, the CDR3 reads TGTGCCAGCATGCGAGGGGAGTCCTACGAGCAGTACTTC. As protein: CASMRGESYEQYF.

The chain uses TRBV19 and TRBJ1-1, with TRBD1 as a possible D gene (6 bases). The CDR3 extends over 16 amino acids. Germline V gene sequence: CDR1 LNHDA, CDR2 SQIVND (reference sequence). The V gene lost 6 bases and the J gene lost 4 bases, with 21 bases spanning the gap. CDR3 protein: CASSSPGGVLGTEAFF. The CDR3 region has the DNA TGTGCCAGTAGCTCGCCCGGGGGCGTATTGGGCACTGAAGCTTTCTTT.

The chain combines TRBV18 with TRBJ1-1; the match to TRBD1 covers 8 bases. Germline trimming cut 0 bases from V and 4 bases from J; bases unmatched to any gene: 7. The CDR3 contains 16 residues. From germline, CDR1 is KGHSH and CDR2 LQKENI. CDR3 DNA: TGTGCCAGCTCACCACCTACCGCAGGGGGCGGCACTGAAGCTTTCTTT. This codes for CASSPPTAGGGTEAFF.

The V call is TRBV30, the J call TRBJ1-5; a possible D gene is TRBD1 (5 bases). V was shortened by 0 bases and J by 5 bases, with 17 bases between the two germline ends. The CDR3 has 16 amino acids. Germline V CDR1 and CDR2: GTSNPN, SVGIG (reference sequence). The CDR3, as DNA: TGTGCCTGGAGTGTAAAGGGACCGATGGGTGATCAGCCCCAGCATTTT. It yields the protein CAWSVKGPMGDQPQHF.

The chain is built from TRBV6-6 and TRBJ2-7; D uncertain. V was shortened by 5 bases and J by 7 bases, with 9 bases between the two germline ends. This CDR3 is 11 amino acids long. Germline V gene lookup returns CDR1 MNHNY and CDR2 SVGAGI (reference sequence). The CDR3 spells CASSTYREQYF. DNA of the CDR3: TGTGCCAGCAGTACGTATAGGGAGCAGTACTTC.

This clone has only one observation. This chain joins TRBV5-4 and TRBJ1-1, with D unresolved. Deletions cut 1 base from V and 3 bases from J, with 10 bases between. In germline, CDR1 is SGHNT, CDR2 YYREEE (reference sequence). The CDR3 consists of 14 residues. The CDR3 is CASSLPGRDTEAFF. The CDR3 DNA reads as TGTGCCAGCAGCTTGCCGGGCCGGGACACTGAAGCTTTCTTT. The full variable domain, rest sourced from reference TRBV5-4 and TRBJ1-1, is ETGVTQSPTHLIKTRGQQVTLRCSSQSGHNTVSWYQQALGQGPQFIFQYYREEENGRGNFPPRFSGLQFPNYSSELNVNALELDDSALYLCASSLPGRDTEAFFGQGTRLTVV.

A single count supports this clone. The chain couples TRBV2 to TRBJ1-1; 7 bases are a match to TRBD1. The CDR3 extends over 13 amino acids. V was pared by 6 bases and J by 1 base, with 2 bases of the junction left unmatched. From germline, CDR1 is SNHLY and CDR2 FYNNEI. In nucleotides, the CDR3 is TGTGCCAGCAGGGGACAGCCGAACACTGAAGCTTTCTTT. It translates to CASRGQPNTEAFF.

This chain connects TRBV15 to TRBJ1-4; D not certain. This CDR3 region has 16 residues. Germline V lookup: CDR1 LNHNV, CDR2 YYDKDF (reference sequence). V was cut by 3 bases and J by 7 bases, with 18 bases left in between. The CDR3: CATSREAPELSEKLFF. In DNA form, the CDR3 reads TGTGCCACCAGCAGGGAGGCCCCTGAGCTTAGTGAAAAACTGTTTTTT. The entire variable domain, with the rest obtained from reference TRBV15 and TRBJ1-4, is as follows: DAMVIQNPRYQVTQFGKPVTLSCSQTLNHNVMYWYQQKSSQAPKLLFHYYDKDFNNEADTPDNFQSRRPNTSFCFLDIRSPGLGDTAMYLCATSREAPELSEKLFFGSGTQLSVL.

V is TRBV6-5 and J is TRBJ1-1; the D gene is possibly TRBD1 (5 bases). The CDR3 is 15 residues long. Germline assignment: CDR1 MNHEY and CDR2 SVGAGI. Trimming cost V 5 bases and J 5 bases, with 18 bases left between them. The CDR3 is CASSRGGGTGTEAFF. In DNA form, the CDR3 reads TGTGCCAGCAGTAGGGGCGGGGGAACGGGGACTGAAGCTTTCTTT.

The rearrangement uses TRBV4-2 and TRBJ2-3; D is ambiguous. The CDR3 is made up of 17 amino acids. V shed 1 base and J shed 1 base, with 15 bases lying between them. CDR1 and CDR2 from the germline V gene are LGHNA and YNFKEQ. The CDR3 bases are TGTGCCAGCAGCCAAGGGGAAGGGTCAATTCGCACAGATACGCAGTATTTT. Translated: CASSQGEGSIRTDTQYF.

V gene TRBV11-3 combines with J gene TRBJ2-5; no firm D call. Trimming took 5 bases from V and 7 from J, leaving 14 bases between them. This CDR3 region has 13 residues. Germline CDR1 and CDR2: SGHNT and YENEEA. Here the CDR3 reads CASSPSPFGTQYF. The DNA for the CDR3 is TGTGCCAGCAGCCCGTCACCGTTTGGGACCCAGTACTTC.

This clone has just one count. V usage is TRBV19 and J usage is TRBJ2-1, with TRBD2 matching over 15 bases. J was trimmed by 0 bases and V by 5 bases; bases with no gene match: 14. The V gene's germline CDR1 is LNHDA and CDR2 SQIVND (reference sequence). This CDR3 is 21 amino acids long. The CDR3 loop reads CASSPRPGLAGGPSSYNEQFF. The CDR3 region has the DNA TGTGCCAGTAGTCCCCGGCCCGGACTAGCGGGGGGGCCATCCTCCTACAATGAGCAGTTCTTC.

The V and J genes are TRBV2 and TRBJ2-3; 10 bases are shared with TRBD2. Trimming at V came to 2 bases and at J to 1 base, leaving 3 bases not matched to a gene. The CDR3 is 16 amino acids. Germline CDR1 is SNHLY and CDR2 is FYNNEI. CDR3 nucleotide sequence: TGTGCCAGCAGTGAATCCCTAGCGGGGGGCACAGATACGCAGTATTTT. It specifies CASSESLAGGTDTQYF. Drawing the rest from reference TRBV2 and TRBJ2-3, the complete variable domain is EPEVTQTPSHQVTQMGQEVILRCVPISNHLYFYWYRQILGQKVEFLVSFYNNEISEKSEIFDDQFSVERPDGSNFTLKIRSTKLEDSAMYFCASSESLAGGTDTQYFGPGTRLTVL.

This rearrangement joins TRBV29-1 to TRBJ2-2, with D uncertain. The CDR3 sequence is 12 residues long. Germline V gene sequence: CDR1 SQVTM, CDR2 ANQGSEA. The ends were cut back, 5 bases at V and 3 bases at J, with 7 bases in the middle. This CDR3 reads CSVPVDTGELFF. CDR3 in DNA: TGCAGCGTTCCAGTAGACACCGGGGAGCTGTTTTTT.

The sample holds a few counts of this clone. The rearrangement joins TRBV19 to TRBJ2-7; D is uncertain. The CDR3 sequence is 13 residues long. Germline V lookup: CDR1 LNHDA, CDR2 SQIVND (reference sequence). V was pared by 1 base and J by 0 bases, with 4 bases between. The CDR3 spells CASSIGDSYEQYF. CDR3 nucleotides: TGTGCCAGTAGTATAGGGGACTCCTACGAGCAGTACTTC. The full variable domain, rest sourced from reference TRBV19 and TRBJ2-7, is DGGITQSPKYLFRKEGQNVTLSCEQNLNHDAMYWYRQDPGQGLRLIYYSQIVNDFQKGDIAEGYSVSREKKESFPLTVTSAQKNPTAFYLCASSIGDSYEQYFGPGTRLTVT.

This chain uses TRBV6-5 with TRBJ1-4; perhaps TRBD1 as D (5 bases). Trimming pared 5 bases from V and 7 bases from J, leaving 14 bases between. Per germline, CDR1 MNHEY and CDR2 SVGAGI. The CDR3 contains 14 residues. For the CDR3, the DNA is TGTGCCAGCAGTAAAGGGACCATGAGTGAAAAACTGTTTTTT. Translating it yields CASSKGTMSEKLFF.

The V and J genes are TRBV2 and TRBJ1-5; unclear D gene. The V end lost 3 bases, the J end lost 7 bases, and 16 bases lay between the germline ends. Per the germline V gene, CDR1 is SNHLY and CDR2 is FYNNEI. There are 15 residues in the CDR3. The CDR3 is CASSDEARLGQPQHF. CDR3 nucleotide sequence: TGTGCCAGCAGTGACGAGGCACGGTTAGGCCAGCCCCAGCATTTT.

The chain couples TRBV7-3 to TRBJ2-5; D is possibly TRBD1 or TRBD2 (5 bases each). The CDR3 is 17 residues long. The V gene's germline CDR1 is SGHTA and CDR2 FQGTGA. V lost 5 bases to trimming and J lost 1 base, with 20 bases between them. The CDR3 loop is CASSPGSGIGSQETQYF. DNA of the CDR3: TGTGCCAGCAGCCCAGGGTCGGGAATAGGGAGCCAAGAGACCCAGTACTTC. The variable domain in full, completed from reference TRBV7-3 and TRBJ2-5, reads GAGVSQTPSNKVTEKGKYVELRCDPISGHTALYWYRQSLGQGPEFLIYFQGTGAADDSGLPNDRFFAVRPEGSVSTLKIQRTERGDSAVYLCASSPGSGIGSQETQYFGPGTRLLVL.

The genes are TRBV6-4 and TRBJ2-7; D might be TRBD1 (6 bases). V was cut by 8 bases and J by 1 base, with 15 bases left in between. The germline V gene encodes CDR1 MRHNA and CDR2 SNTAGT. The CDR3 length is 14 residues. CDR3 region: CASSTGTDSYEQYF. The CDR3 DNA reads as TGTGCCAGCTCAACAGGGACGGATTCCTACGAGCAGTACTTC.

The chain uses TRBV6-1 and TRBJ2-3; a weak D match, TRBD1 (6 bases). In germline, CDR1 is MNHNS, CDR2 SASEGT. The CDR3 length is 19 residues. V was clipped by 2 bases and J by 1 base, with 22 bases between them. CDR3 sequence: CASSEIRPGTRSGTDTQYF. CDR3 nucleotide sequence: TGTGCCAGCAGTGAAATCCGGCCCGGGACACGCAGCGGCACAGATACGCAGTATTTT.